Reported below is one TCR beta chain. It lacks a known antigen. Base qualities are missing; no much larger clone stands one base away. This record comes from a study of cytomegalovirus exposure and HLA in healthy donors (dated by TCRdb to the late 2010s). With respect to the entire study: An earlier analysis of some 600 of the donors reported approximately 300 Gb of sequence data and 90 million to 120 million unique TCR beta sequences obtained from about 170 million T cells. About 300 gigabases of sequencing data and around 80 million unique TCR sequences made up an early release that covered some 640 HLA-typed donors. Of the 300 to 500 genotyped donors, more than 75% were placed in the genetic ancestry cluster associated with self-reported Caucasian donors. The study was designed to test whether signatures of past pathogen exposure could be identified by cataloging public T cell receptors. Using immunosequencing, the study profiled T cell repertoires from around 670 subjects and related those repertoires to cytomegalovirus serostatus. A separate validation cohort of 100 to 150 different subjects was used in addition to the approximately 700-subject first cohort. High-throughput TCR immunosequencing, statistical association of individual TCRs with disease status, and machine learning were combined to predict cytomegalovirus infection status. In a later analysis, previously published TCR beta repertoires from several hundred donors were re-analyzed and high-resolution HLA genotyping was added so that TCR occurrence patterns could be studied. Rather than drawing on any new phenotypic data, the later analysis identified candidate immune exposures from TCR beta sequences and the way those sequences occurred across donors. In an earlier analysis of over 550 of the donors, high-throughput TCR beta sequencing was used to judge whether each TCR beta V gene segment behaved as functional or pseudogenic. Alongside the repertoire data, information on donor age, sex, ethnicity and CMV serostatus was compiled. Genome-wide SNP genotypes for about 65% of the roughly 700 donors were used in a later genetic analysis, which treated that subset as a discovery cohort. Every repertoire in the discovery cohort had been generated on one and the same sequencing platform. Both class I and class II loci were covered by HLA typing, at four-digit resolution. The number of typed donors differed by locus: about 620-640 for A, B, C, DRB1 and DQB1; about 520 for DQA1; over 600 for DPA1; and roughly 470 for DPB1. Several DR-DQ haplotypes were handled as single units for association and clustering because linkage in the cohort was strong. Among about 360 genotyped donors of the cohort, an average of approximately 240,000 unique TCR beta nucleotide sequences were sequenced per donor, roughly a sixth of them non-productive.

Results and caveats for the whole study, not just this receptor: A later analysis found that HLA-associated TCR beta chains were more clonally expanded and had lower generation probabilities than equally common non-associated chains. In this cohort, only TCR beta chains were sequenced, and detectable features were limited by the absence of alpha or paired-chain data. In a later analysis, the rate of TCR association differed among HLA loci, with DRB1 alleles having the most associated TCRs and HLA-C alleles having the fewest. Most TCR sequences were seen in very few donors, while some public TCRs were found in many individuals. Because counts were too low, under 20 rarely observed V segments, including chromosome 9 orphons, were left out of the earlier analysis of some 640 of the donors. A cluster of highly shared sequence variants was judged likely to represent a technical artifact of the sequencing pipeline. A later analysis associated 17,000 or so TCR beta sequences with specific HLA alleles at a false discovery rate of 0.05. Because the 87-base-pair reads could not distinguish some IMGT-functional V segments, including TRBV6-2 and TRBV6-3, those segments were excluded. According to a later analysis, most CMV-associated TCR beta chains appeared to be HLA-restricted, and the HLA associations seemed to be driven largely by CMV exposure. A further reported finding was that TCR beta sequences accurately predicted the HLA-A and HLA-B alleles for most subjects in the first cohort. Compared with the roughly 700-donor mean, donors in an Asian-associated ancestry cluster had fewer N-insertions in productive TCRs, according to a later genetic analysis. Because some donors lacked HLA typing at each locus, the association tests relied only on the typed subset. Three of the identified cytomegalovirus-associated TCR beta chains were confirmed in vitro to be specific for cytomegalovirus antigens. The classifier was reported to diagnose cytomegalovirus status with high specificity and sensitivity in both the original and validation cohorts. An association between a missense DCLRE1C variant and V-gene and J-gene trimming of TCR beta chains was found in a later genetic analysis and replicated in an independent cohort. The study gave a list of some 150 TCR beta chains associated with cytomegalovirus. Presence/absence analyses assumed roughly uniform sequencing depth across donors, an assumption that may not hold. According to the authors, the approach could potentially be generalized to other disease states and immunological phenotypes. A later analysis reported that several top co-occurrence clusters appeared linked to parvovirus B19, influenza, CMV and Epstein-Barr virus. Strong co-occurrence of HLA alleles, especially DR and DQ, made assigning TCR associations to individual alleles difficult. Correlated functional status among segregating V segments might reflect linkage disequilibrium, but an unknown experimental factor could not be ruled out. Broadly in line with IMGT annotations, most TCR beta V segments showed up in productive rearrangements about 87% or about 30% of the time in an earlier analysis of around 600 of the donors. Immune exposure information for the cohort was limited to CMV serostatus.

The method was the immunoSEQ multiplex PCR assay. A mixture of 60 forward primers for TCR Vbeta segments and 13 reverse primers for TCR Jbeta segments was used in the multiplex PCR. A multiplex PCR assay on genomic DNA amplified the CDR3 region of rearranged TCR beta genes. The amplified TCR beta libraries were sequenced on the Illumina HiSeq System as 87-base-pair reads. As for the authors' bioinformatics: In a later analysis, approximately 74 million unique TCR beta chains were counted across the 650 to 750 repertoires, and around 10 million of these chains were shared by at least two donors. Raw reads were error-corrected and collapsed into unique sequences with a nearest-neighbor algorithm that merged closely related sequences to remove PCR and sequencing errors. V, D and J gene segments were assigned by aligning CDR3 sequences to IMGT reference sequences. Each retained sequence needed at least a six-nucleotide match to both a V gene segment and a J gene segment. Rearrangements were classified as productive when the CDR3 lacked stop codons and remained in frame with V and J, and all other rearrangements were classified as non-productive. CDR3 was defined by IMGT convention, running from the second conserved V-encoded cysteine to the conserved J-encoded phenylalanine. The earlier analysis of fewer than 750 of the donors excluded sequences that lacked an unambiguous match to a single V gene segment. An earlier analysis of a few hundred of the donors called V segments functional above 56.7% productive rearrangements and segregating when the between-donor standard deviation exceeded 5%. A statistical classification framework was developed to diagnose cytomegalovirus status using the catalog of TCR beta chain sequences. V and J gene assignment, in a later analysis, came from comparing TCR nucleotide sequences with IMGT/GENE-DB human TR gene sequences. The TCRdist pipeline was used in a later analysis to assign CDR3 sequences and most-parsimonious VDJ recombination scenarios. A later analysis defined each TCR beta chain by its CDR3 amino acid sequence plus V-gene family, and excluded reads lacking a unique V-gene family. To address suspected cross-contamination and a sequencing artifact, a later analysis removed around 600 highly shared, low-generation-probability nucleotide sequences. For each public chain, a later analysis derived a clonal expansion index from normalized ranks of inferred template counts within each repertoire. In a later analysis, generation probabilities were computed with a VDJ recombination model fitted to out-of-frame rearrangements, and the resulting probabilities were checked against IGoR. In a later analysis, TCR-TCR, TCR-HLA and TCR-CMV co-occurrence was scored with hypergeometric tests, and a repertoire-size bias correction was applied to TCR pairs. A later analysis estimated false discovery rates by permuting HLA or CMV assignments 20 times. In a later analysis, co-occurring TCRs were grouped using DBSCAN, and TCRdist sequence similarity was added for clustering within HLA-allele-positive subsets. Repertoires with fewer than 30,000 or more than 120,000 public chains, plus five repertoires with anomalous nucleotide sharing, were excluded from co-occurrence clustering. The table was pulled from immuneACCESS by TCRdb, which kept in-frame rearrangements only. Such tables lose some clones; where checked, under half of the loss comes from unresolved V genes, and the rest has no known cause. That table supplies the V and J calls and clone size; D and trimming were determined from the DNA. Across this sample there are 120,000 to 150,000 clones, with 80% seen only once. Together, the top ten hold roughly 2.9% of the sample.

The cysteine opens and the phenylalanine closes a CDR3 of 15 amino acids. The sequence is cut down to CDR3 DNA, 45 bases in frame from base 1. Unmatched junction bases come to 7, with V trimmed by 4 bases and J by 8 bases. The germline V gene supplies CDR1 SGHRS and CDR2 YFSETQ. The cohort consisted of 600 or so healthy bone marrow donors. At the time of sampling, all cohort members were nominally healthy, though unrecorded immune exposures were likely present. The donor was CMV seronegative and was included in the group of around 320 seronegative cohort members. A peripheral blood sample was collected from each donor, and TCR beta sequencing was performed on peripheral blood mononuclear cells. The Qiagen DNeasy Blood Extraction Kit was used to extract genomic DNA from the blood cell samples.

Sequencing was done on a sample of PBMCs. The V and J segments used are TRBV5-1 and TRBJ2-1; 12 bases in the junction line up with TRBD1. This receptor was taken from a young woman in good health and CMV-seronegative. The DNA sequence is given as TGCGCCAGCAGCGGGACAGGGGGCGGGATCGATGAGCAGTTCTTC. Its protein is CASSGTGGGIDEQFF.